This entry lists 5 T cell receptor beta chains sequenced from one sample in a study of blood T cells in healthy people across ages. Sample-barcoded 5' priming and a J-beta primer mix drove a second PCR of about 6 to 11 cycles. TCRdb re-called the 5' RACE reads through MiXCR, storing one row per CDR3 protein. This sample has 700,000 to 1,000,000 distinct CDR3 sequences, with around 43% found just once. The material sequenced was blood. Receptors originate from a man between 60 and 70 years old in good health.

The table lists this clonotype with a few counts. The chain employs TRBV5-6 and TRBJ1-1; maybe TRBD1 (6 bases). The CDR3 sequence is 15 residues long. Germline CDR1 SGHDT, CDR2 YYEEEE. Trimming left V 0 bases short and J 0 bases short, with 9 bases between. CDR3 region: CASSLESGVNTEAFF. The CDR3 coding sequence is TGTGCCAGCAGCTTGGAATCAGGGGTGAACACTGAAGCTTTCTTT.

Only a few counts were recorded for this clonotype. This sequence joins TRBV7-8 and TRBJ1-6, with TRBD1 as a possible D gene (5 bases). The CDR3 is made up of 13 amino acids. Trimming removed 4 bases from V and 7 bases from J, with 8 bases in between. Germline V lookup: CDR1 SGHVS, CDR2 FQNEAQ. The CDR3 protein is CASSSGRNSPLHF. As DNA, the CDR3 is TGTGCCAGCAGCTCGGGACGGAATTCACCCCTCCACTTT.

This clonotype showed up just a few times. V gene TRBV14 combines with J gene TRBJ1-6; TRBD1 agrees at 7 bases. CDR3 size: 13 residues. The germline V gene encodes CDR1 SGHDN and CDR2 FVKESK. The junction had 4 bases not matched to a gene; V was cut back by 4 bases and J by 10 bases. This chain's CDR3 is CASSPQTGSPLHF. In DNA, the CDR3 is TGTGCCAGCAGCCCTCAGACAGGGTCACCCCTCCACTTT.

The rearrangement uses TRBV20-1 and TRBJ2-1, with D perhaps matching TRBD1 (7 bases). Germline values: CDR1 DFQATT, CDR2 SNEGSKA (reference sequence). The ends were cut back, 4 bases at V and 10 bases at J, with 11 bases in the middle. This CDR3 region has 11 residues. The CDR3 DNA reads as TGCAGTGCTACCCAGGGGGGCGAGCAGTTCTTC. Amino acids: CSATQGGEQFF.

The V and J genes are TRBV7-2 and TRBJ2-3, with TRBD2 as a possible D gene (6 bases). The germline CDR1 and CDR2 sequences are SGHTA and FQGNSA. V was cut by 1 base and J by 5 bases, with 13 bases left in between. The length of the CDR3 is 15 residues. CDR3 DNA sequence: TGTGCCAGCAGCTTAGGTGGGGGGTCCGGAGATACGCAGTATTTT. Translated, it gives CASSLGGGSGDTQYF.